These 21 T cell receptor beta chains were sequenced from one sample in a study of blood T cell repertoires in COVID-19 (dated by TCRdb to about 2020). Receptor libraries were prepared by the immunoSEQ multiplex PCR assay. TCRdb mirrors the immuneACCESS table, restricted to in-frame sequences. Some clones are absent from its copies; in checked studies, under half trace to an unresolved V gene, and the reason for the others is unknown. The sample profile shows more than 350,000 clones; approximately 88% of them were found once. Approximately 3% of the sample is held by the ten biggest clonotypes. The sequencing sample was made of peripheral blood. The receptor source for this set is a woman aged 25 to 39 with COVID-19, enrolled during active disease.

The V and J genes are TRBV28 and TRBJ1-2; TRBD1 is a possible D gene (6 bases). Germline-derived CDR1 and CDR2 are MDHEN and SYDVKM. This CDR3 has 13 amino acids. Between the trimmed V and J ends, which lost 2 bases and 5 bases, there was a span of 9 bases. The DNA of the CDR3 is TGTGCCAGCAGTTTACGGACAGCTTATGGCTACACCTTC. Translation gives CASSLRTAYGYTF.

The chain employs TRBV21-1 and TRBJ2-3; TRBD1 is the table's D call, not checked against the DNA. TRBV21-1 represents a pseudogene. The CDR3 is 17 residues long. The CDR3 sequence: CASSNLRQPSSTDTQYF. The DNA of the CDR3 is TGTGCCAGCAGCAATCTTAGACAGCCAAGCAGCACAGATACGCAGTATTTT.

The rearrangement joins TRBV9 to TRBJ2-5; 7 bases line up with TRBD1. V gave up 0 bases and J gave up 4 bases; unmatched junction bases: 6. The CDR3 is 15 residues long. Germline loops: CDR1 SGDLS, CDR2 YYNGEE. CDR3 protein: CASSVGARDRETQYF. CDR3 in DNA: TGTGCCAGCAGCGTAGGGGCGAGGGACAGAGAGACCCAGTACTTC.

The V call is TRBV2, the J call TRBJ1-5; the D is unclear. This CDR3 comprises 14 residues. Trimming cost V 3 bases and J 6 bases, with 12 bases left between them. The germline gives CDR1 SNHLY, CDR2 FYNNEI. CDR3 DNA sequence: TGTGCCAGCAGTGATCTAGAGGTCTCTCAGCCCCAGCATTTT. It specifies CASSDLEVSQPQHF. The full variable domain, its missing parts supplied by reference TRBV2 and TRBJ1-5, is EPEVTQTPSHQVTQMGQEVILRCVPISNHLYFYWYRQILGQKVEFLVSFYNNEISEKSEIFDDQFSVERPDGSNFTLKIRSTKLEDSAMYFCASSDLEVSQPQHFGDGTRLSIL.

The chain has TRBV24-1 and TRBJ2-1; TRBD1 matches 10 bases. The V gene's germline CDR1 is KGHDR and CDR2 SFDVKD. The CDR3 contains 16 residues. The trim removed 3 bases at V and 8 bases at J, leaving 9 bases unmatched. The CDR3 protein is CATSDRGDRGEDEQFF. CDR3 coding DNA: TGTGCCACCAGTGATCGGGGGGACAGGGGTGAAGATGAGCAGTTCTTC.

This chain joins TRBV11-2 and TRBJ2-2; 7 nucleotides align to TRBD2. This CDR3 is 19 amino acids long. Trimming cost V 5 bases and J 7 bases; bases outside gene matches: 22. CDR1 and CDR2 (germline): SGHAT, FQNNGV. The CDR3 sequence is CASSGRGWGRREYGGELFF. In DNA, the CDR3 is TGTGCCAGCAGCGGTCGAGGGTGGGGTCGGCGGGAGTATGGCGGGGAGCTGTTTTTT.

The V gene is TRBV4-3, the J gene TRBJ2-1, with a tentative D call TRBD2 (6 bases). V was cut by 4 bases and J by 8 bases, with 18 bases left in between. Germline loops: CDR1 LGHNA, CDR2 YSLEER. The CDR3 covers 15 residues. The CDR3 region has the DNA TGCGCCAGCAGCCCGTTTGTAGCCGGGGGTCATGAGCAGTTCTTC. It is translated as CASSPFVAGGHEQFF.

CDR3 in amino acids: CASSLQGGNEQYF. Here the CDR3 DNA reads TGCGCCAGCAGCTTACAGGGGGGGAACGAGCAGTACTTC. V and J are TRBV5-1 and TRBJ2-7; weak D call: TRBD1 (8 bases). Trimming took 2 bases from V and 5 from J, leaving 11 bases between them. This CDR3 has 13 amino acids. Germline CDR1 and CDR2: SGHRS and YFSETQ.

The table lists this clone with a count of one. The genes are TRBV18 and TRBJ1-6, with TRBD1 identical over 7 bases. From germline, CDR1 is KGHSH and CDR2 LQKENI. CDR3 length equals 16 residues. J lost 6 bases, V lost 4 bases, and 9 bases had no gene match. CDR3 nucleotide sequence: TGTGCCAGCTCACAACTTACGGGACAGACTAATTCACCCCTCCACTTT. This gives the protein CASSQLTGQTNSPLHF.

This chain joins TRBV28 and TRBJ2-7; a weak D match, TRBD1 (5 bases). CDR1 is MDHEN, CDR2 SYDVKM, per germline. CDR3 length equals 15 residues. The V and J ends lost 4 bases and 0 bases respectively, with 13 bases between them. CDR3 DNA sequence: TGTGCCAGCAGTTCAAAATCGACAGTCTCCTACGAGCAGTACTTC. The encoded protein is CASSSKSTVSYEQYF.

The chain has TRBV11-2 and TRBJ1-1; D possibly corresponds to TRBD1 (5 bases). V was cut by 3 bases and J by 10 bases, with 12 bases left in between. Germline CDR1 SGHAT, CDR2 FQNNGV. CDR3 length: 12 amino acids. CDR3 sequence: CASSFEKGAAFF. The CDR3 coding sequence is TGTGCCAGCAGCTTTGAGAAAGGGGCAGCTTTCTTT.

The V and J genes are TRBV12-3 or TRBV12-4 and TRBJ1-2, with D unclear. The CDR3 consists of 12 residues. V was trimmed by 3 bases and J by 6 bases, leaving 8 bases between them. The CDR3 nucleotides read TGTGCCAGCAGTTTTTCAGGCCATGGCTACACCTTC. Translation: CASSFSGHGYTF.

This clone was seen only a few times. The rearrangement joins TRBV13 to TRBJ2-2; D might be TRBD2 (5 bases). Between the trimmed V and J ends, which lost 2 bases and 1 base, there was a span of 11 bases. Looked up from germline, CDR1 is PRHDT and CDR2 is FYEKMQ (reference sequence). The CDR3 sequence is 16 residues long. The CDR3 DNA reads TGTGCCAGCAGCTTATCGGGGTTGCTGAACACCGGGGAGCTGTTTTTT. It translates to CASSLSGLLNTGELFF.

The V call is TRBV5-6, the J call TRBJ2-3, with 10 bases fitting TRBD2. The V gene end was trimmed by 2 bases and the J gene end by 7 bases; junction bases not matched to a gene: 16. The CDR3 is made up of 18 amino acids. Germline CDR1 reads SGHDT; CDR2 reads YYEEEE. Written as DNA, the CDR3 is TGTGCCAGCAGCTTTGGCCTAGCGGGAGTAGGCTCGGAGAATACGCAGTATTTT. Its protein is CASSFGLAGVGSENTQYF.

This clone was found a few times. Additional DNA sequences in this sample encode the identical CDR3. V usage is TRBV2 and J usage is TRBJ1-1; D is ambiguous. CDR1 is SNHLY, CDR2 FYNNEI, per germline. The V end lost 4 bases, the J end lost 1 base, and 7 bases lay between the germline ends. The CDR3 length is 13 residues. CDR3 protein: CASSVTANTEAFF. The CDR3 region has the DNA TGTGCCAGCAGTGTTACAGCGAACACTGAAGCTTTCTTT. Together with reference TRBV2 and TRBJ1-1, the CDR3 gives the full variable domain: EPEVTQTPSHQVTQMGQEVILRCVPISNHLYFYWYRQILGQKVEFLVSFYNNEISEKSEIFDDQFSVERPDGSNFTLKIRSTKLEDSAMYFCASSVTANTEAFFGQGTRLTVV.

The gene calls are TRBV28 and TRBJ1-1, with D hard to call. The CDR3 spans 15 residues. CDR1 MDHEN and CDR2 SYDVKM come from the germline V gene. V lost 5 bases and J lost 1, with 14 bases in between. The CDR3 coding sequence is TGTGCCAGCAGTCCCCAGACGACACAGAACACTGAAGCTTTCTTT. Amino acid sequence: CASSPQTTQNTEAFF.

The genes are TRBV2 and TRBJ1-1; TRBD1 matches at 9 bases. The J segment lost 0 bases and the V segment lost 5 bases, leaving 7 bases of the junction unmatched. Per the germline V gene, CDR1 is SNHLY and CDR2 is FYNNEI. This CDR3 comprises 16 residues. As DNA, the CDR3 is TGTGCCAGCAGTCCTTTTGGGACAGGGATGAACACTGAAGCTTTCTTT. It yields the protein CASSPFGTGMNTEAFF. Based on the CDR3 plus reference TRBV2 and TRBJ1-1, the full variable domain is EPEVTQTPSHQVTQMGQEVILRCVPISNHLYFYWYRQILGQKVEFLVSFYNNEISEKSEIFDDQFSVERPDGSNFTLKIRSTKLEDSAMYFCASSPFGTGMNTEAFFGQGTRLTVV.

The CDR3 DNA reads as TGTGCCAGCAGCGCATGGACAGGGGGCCTCTATGGCTACACCTTC. Its protein product is CASSAWTGGLYGYTF. The chain has TRBV5-5 and TRBJ1-2, with 11 nucleotides matching TRBD1. The germline V gene has CDR1 SGHKS and CDR2 YYEKEE (reference sequence). This CDR3 has 15 amino acids. After removal of 4 bases from V and 4 bases from J, the junction contained 6 bases not matched to a gene. The entire variable domain, with the rest obtained from reference TRBV5-5 and TRBJ1-2, is as follows: DAGVTQSPTHLIKTRGQQVTLRCSPISGHKSVSWYQQVLGQGPQFIFQYYEKEERGRGNFPDRFSARQFPNYSSELNVNALLLGDSALYLCASSAWTGGLYGYTFGSGTRLTVV.

The chain has TRBV27 and TRBJ2-1; 7 bases fit TRBD1. Germline CDR1 and CDR2: MNHEY and SMNVEV (reference sequence). After removal of 8 bases from V and 6 bases from J, the junction contained 4 bases not matched to a gene. This CDR3 contains 12 residues. The CDR3 here is CASRRGSNEQFF. The DNA for the CDR3 is TGTGCCAGCCGCAGGGGGAGCAATGAGCAGTTCTTC.

CDR3 bases: TGTGCCAGCAGCGTCGACAGGGGATTATATAATGAGCAGTTCTTC. This translates into CASSVDRGLYNEQFF. The chain employs TRBV2 and TRBJ2-1, with 8 bases lining up with TRBD1. The CDR3 is made up of 15 amino acids. With 6 bases clipped from V and 7 bases from J, the junction kept 11 bases outside the gene matches. Germline CDR1 and CDR2: SNHLY and FYNNEI. Filled out from reference TRBV2 and TRBJ2-1, the complete variable domain reads EPEVTQTPSHQVTQMGQEVILRCVPISNHLYFYWYRQILGQKVEFLVSFYNNEISEKSEIFDDQFSVERPDGSNFTLKIRSTKLEDSAMYFCASSVDRGLYNEQFFGPGTRLTVL.

In this sample, this clone turned up once. The rearrangement joins TRBV6-1 to TRBJ1-1, with TRBD1 identical over 8 bases. Germline lookup yields CDR1 MNHNS and CDR2 SASEGT. The ends lost 2 bases at V and 4 bases at J; junction bases unmatched: 6. This CDR3 spans 15 amino acids. CDR3 protein: CASSEQGALSTEAFF. CDR3 in DNA: TGTGCCAGCAGTGAACAGGGGGCCCTGAGCACTGAAGCTTTCTTT.